These T cell receptor beta chains were read from a single sample in a study of CXCR3-negative and CXCR3-positive naive CD8 T cells. One entry per CDR3 protein, without DNA, is what TCRdb gives after re-calling the 5' RACE reads. The sample has 4,500 to 6,500 distinct CDR3 sequences; the top ten hold less than 1.5%. Sequencing was done on a sample of naive CXCR3+ CD8+ T cells from blood. These TCRs come from a human donor in good health. Some clones in this sample may be carry-over from other donors' samples. The CDR3 runs from the conserved cysteine through the conserved F or W. A clone size is listed for some rows: how often the clone was seen (once, few, many), or a class if it is expanded.

cdr3_aa j_call v_call clone_size
CASSLVAGSDTEAFF TRBJ1-1 TRBV7-9 medium-sized
CASSLVGTAVEQFF TRBJ2-1 TRBV11-3 NA
CASSSSLWGATSYNEQFF TRBJ2-1 TRBV28 NA
CASSSPRERYEQFF TRBJ2-1 TRBV11-2 medium-sized
CASSASTGYSGNTIYF TRBJ1-3 TRBV9 medium-sized
CASRSDRGEIYEQYF TRBJ2-7 TRBV7-9 medium-sized
CSVGGAGDYNEQFF TRBJ2-1 TRBV29-1 medium-sized
CASSSGLAGAHEQFF TRBJ2-1 TRBV7-3 NA
CASSSTGTSGSVSYNEQFF TRBJ2-1 TRBV5-1 medium-sized
CASSLAEGSGRANEQFF TRBJ2-1 TRBV5-1 medium-sized
CASSPQGAGNIQYF TRBJ2-4 TRBV28 NA
CASSLIGSRGSEAFF TRBJ1-1 TRBV7-3 medium-sized
CASSILPPSSYNEQFF TRBJ2-1 TRBV19 medium-sized
CASSSFLAGSYEQYF TRBJ2-7 TRBV14 NA
CSGALTTSTDTQYF TRBJ2-3 TRBV20-1 NA
CASSQLGGGQNNEQFF TRBJ2-1 TRBV6-2/TRBV6-3 medium-sized
CSVTGHLNGELFF TRBJ2-2 TRBV29-1 medium-sized
CASSLAGPSSYEQYF TRBJ2-7 TRBV7-9 NA
CSASPISGANVLTF TRBJ2-6 TRBV20-1 medium-sized
CASSYGQGPPHEQYF TRBJ2-7 TRBV3-1 medium-sized
CASSGQYGDTQYF TRBJ2-3 TRBV2 NA
CASSQEGWGVLELFF TRBJ1-4 TRBV4-1 medium-sized
CASSIGSAGRAPTGELFF TRBJ2-2 TRBV19 medium-sized
CASRPETNVAGVRYNEQFF TRBJ2-1 TRBV19 NA
CSVDPSGSYNEQFF TRBJ2-1 TRBV29-1 NA
CASSLSGLAVAQETQYF TRBJ2-5 TRBV11-2 medium-sized
CASSLAPGSSYNEQFF TRBJ2-1 TRBV7-6 NA
CSVESAVAGGLYEQYF TRBJ2-7 TRBV29-1 NA
CASTEEAGSTDTQYF TRBJ2-3 TRBV2 NA
CASSGGNGETQYF TRBJ2-5 TRBV4-1 medium-sized
CSVVAGAYNEQFF TRBJ2-1 TRBV29-1 medium-sized
CSASGDYNEQFF TRBJ2-1 TRBV20-1 medium-sized
CASSQGVRAWQFF TRBJ2-1 TRBV4-2 medium-sized
CASRPPGQGETQYF TRBJ2-5 TRBV28 medium-sized
CSVVGRGDQETQYF TRBJ2-5 TRBV29-1 medium-sized
CASTSGVGYTF TRBJ1-2 TRBV19 medium-sized
CASSFGRTSSYNEQFF TRBJ2-1 TRBV28 NA
CASSPGLAEVVRQFF TRBJ2-1 TRBV10-2 NA
CASSLGYGSYDEQFF TRBJ2-1 TRBV7-6 medium-sized
CASSSLGTGVDTEAFF TRBJ1-1 TRBV27 NA
CSVEGEAGHNKDKQYF TRBJ2-3 TRBV29-1 NA
CASSQAEAGVGTDTQYF TRBJ2-3 TRBV3-1 medium-sized
CSARDRTSGTYNEQFF TRBJ2-1 TRBV20-1 NA
CASSLADTDTEAFF TRBJ1-1 TRBV5-1 NA
CSAHLTGGLEPQHF TRBJ1-5 TRBV20-1 NA
CASSSRRGQHLNTEAFF TRBJ1-1 TRBV7-9 medium-sized
CASSQGYGGTYNEQFF TRBJ2-1 TRBV4-1 medium-sized
CASSGLSRTYNEQFF TRBJ2-1 TRBV2 medium-sized
CASSRSGIIGELFF TRBJ2-2 TRBV12-3/TRBV12-4 NA
CASGDYGSSYNEQFF TRBJ2-1 TRBV2 NA
CASSPVAVGEQFF TRBJ2-1 TRBV19 medium-sized
CASSQEGVLGQETQYF TRBJ2-5 TRBV4-2 medium-sized
CASSFGGVTYEQYF TRBJ2-7 TRBV11-2 medium-sized